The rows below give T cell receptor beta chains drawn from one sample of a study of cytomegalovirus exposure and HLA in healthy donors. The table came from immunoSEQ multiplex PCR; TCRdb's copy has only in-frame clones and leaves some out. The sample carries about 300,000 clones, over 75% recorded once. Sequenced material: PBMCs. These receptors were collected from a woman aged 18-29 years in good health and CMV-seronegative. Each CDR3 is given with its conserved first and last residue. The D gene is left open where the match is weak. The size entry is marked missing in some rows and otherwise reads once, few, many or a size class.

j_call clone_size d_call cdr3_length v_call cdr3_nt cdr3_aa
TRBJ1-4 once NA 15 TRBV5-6 TGTGCCAGCAGCGCGCGGGACGCCCCAGGTGAAAAACTGTTTTTT CASSARDAPGEKLFF
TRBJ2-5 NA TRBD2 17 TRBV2 TGTGCCAGCAGTGAGAGCGGCAGCGGGAGATCTTGGGAGACCCAGTACTTC CASSESGSGRSWETQYF
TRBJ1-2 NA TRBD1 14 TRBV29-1 TGCAGCGTTGAAGCGGGAATAAGACAGGGCGGCTACACCTTC CSVEAGIRQGGYTF
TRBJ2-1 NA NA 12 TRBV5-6 TGTGCCAGCAGCTTGGGTAACAATGAGCAGTTCTTC CASSLGNNEQFF
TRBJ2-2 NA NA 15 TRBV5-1 TGCGCCAGCAGGCTAGGCGCTGGTGACACCGGGGAGCTGTTTTTT CASRLGAGDTGELFF
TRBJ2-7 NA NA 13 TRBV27 TGTGCCAGCAGTCCCTCTAAGAGGAACGAGCAGTACTTC CASSPSKRNEQYF
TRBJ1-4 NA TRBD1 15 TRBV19 TGTGCCAGTATTGGACATCGGGACAGGGGGGAAAAACTGTTTTTT CASIGHRDRGEKLFF
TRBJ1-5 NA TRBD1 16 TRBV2 TGTGCCAGCCGTAACGCCGGGACAGGGGGCCTTCAGCCCCAGCATTTT CASRNAGTGGLQPQHF
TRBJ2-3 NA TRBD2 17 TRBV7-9 TGTGCCAGCAGCCCCCTACTAGCGGGAGCTAGCACAGATACGCAGTATTTT CASSPLLAGASTDTQYF
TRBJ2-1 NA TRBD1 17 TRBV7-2 TGTGCCAGCAGCTTCCTTACAGGGGTGAGCTCCTACAATGAGCAGTTCTTC CASSFLTGVSSYNEQFF
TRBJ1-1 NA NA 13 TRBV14 TGTGCCAGCAGCGTTCACAGGGAGACTGAAGCTTTCTTT CASSVHRETEAFF
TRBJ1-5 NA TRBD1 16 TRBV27 TGTGCCAGCAGAGGTGTTAAGGGGGCTATTGGTCAGCCCCAGCATTTT CASRGVKGAIGQPQHF
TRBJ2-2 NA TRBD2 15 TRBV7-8 TGTGCCAGCAGCCCGACTAGCGGGAGTCCCGGGGAGCTGTTTTTT CASSPTSGSPGELFF
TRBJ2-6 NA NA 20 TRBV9 TGTGCCAGCAGCGTAGTAGGAGGGAAAAACGGTGTCTCTGGGGCCAACGTCCTGACTTTC CASSVVGGKNGVSGANVLTF
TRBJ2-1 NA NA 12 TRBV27 TGTGCCAGCAGTTTAGGGGGGTTTGCGCAGTTCTTC CASSLGGFAQFF
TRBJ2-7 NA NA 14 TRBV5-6 TGTGCCAGCACCTTGGCTGATGACTTGCACGAGCAGTACTTC CASTLADDLHEQYF
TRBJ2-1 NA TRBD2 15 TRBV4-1 TGCGCCAGCAGCCAACTACTAGCGGGAGTCGGAAAGCAGTTCTTC CASSQLLAGVGKQFF
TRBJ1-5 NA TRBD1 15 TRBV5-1 TGCGCCAGCAGCTTGACAGGGGGGAATGGGCAGCCCCAGCATTTT CASSLTGGNGQPQHF
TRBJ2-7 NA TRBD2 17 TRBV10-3 TGTGCCATCAGGGACACCGGGGGGAGCGGGAGTCCCTACGAGCAGTACTTC CAIRDTGGSGSPYEQYF
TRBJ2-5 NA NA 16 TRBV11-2 TGTGCCAGCAGCCCAGGAGTAGAGGGACTTCAAGAGACCCAGTACTTC CASSPGVEGLQETQYF
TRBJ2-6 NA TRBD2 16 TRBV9 TGTGCCAGCAGCCCGGGGGGATACTCTGGGGCCAACGTCCTGACTTTC CASSPGGYSGANVLTF
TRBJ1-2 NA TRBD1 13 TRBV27 TGTGCCAGCAGAGACAGGGTCCTGGATGGCTACACCTTC CASRDRVLDGYTF
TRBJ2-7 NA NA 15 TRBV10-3 TGTGCCACCGTCGGTGTCGGGACAACATCCTACGAGCAGTACTTC CATVGVGTTSYEQYF